These 22 T cell receptor beta chains were sequenced from one sample in a study of shared clonotypes between healthy human individuals. Here immunoSEQ multiplex PCR was the method, and the copy in TCRdb shows in-frame clones only, minus some. The sample holds around 2,000,000 clones, 85% to 95% seen once. Material: naive CD4+ T cells sorted from blood. The subset was: CD45RA+ positively selected. These receptors all come from a man aged 18 to 30 in good health.

This chain joins TRBV4-3 and TRBJ1-2; D is unclear. This CDR3 has 13 residues. V lost 0 bases and J 6 bases, leaving 8 bases between the germline ends. In germline, CDR1 is LGHNA, CDR2 YSLEER. The CDR3 is CASSQDSADGYTF. In DNA form, the CDR3 reads TGCGCCAGCAGCCAAGACTCGGCGGATGGCTACACCTTC.

The genes are TRBV14 and TRBJ1-2; weak D call: TRBD1 (6 bases). V was pared by 2 bases and J by 8 bases, with 15 bases between. Germline V gene sequence: CDR1 SGHDN, CDR2 FVKESK. The CDR3 runs to 14 residues. CDR3 region: CASSQHTGSPGYTF. CDR3 sequence (DNA): TGTGCCAGCAGCCAACATACAGGGTCCCCCGGCTACACCTTC.

The rearrangement links TRBV10-3 to TRBJ2-1; tentatively, D is TRBD1 (6 bases). Germline V gene lookup returns CDR1 ENHRY and CDR2 SYGVKD. The ends were cut back, 0 bases at V and 5 bases at J, with 14 bases in the middle. This CDR3 is built from 16 residues. CDR3 in amino acids: CAISESGGLTNNEQFF. Here the CDR3 DNA reads TGTGCCATCAGTGAGTCAGGGGGTCTTACAAACAATGAGCAGTTCTTC.

The V gene is TRBV5-4, the J gene TRBJ2-2, with 7 bases aligning to TRBD1. Germline CDR1 SGHNT, CDR2 YYREEE (reference sequence). Unmatched junction bases numbered 12, after V lost 4 bases and J lost 9 bases. This CDR3 has 15 residues. CDR3 sequence: CASSTPGQAPRELFF. The CDR3 DNA reads as TGTGCCAGCAGCACACCCGGACAGGCCCCCCGGGAGCTGTTTTTT.

The chain uses TRBV6-5 and TRBJ1-6; D not certain. The V and J ends lost 0 bases and 5 bases respectively, with 11 bases between them. Germline lookup yields CDR1 MNHEY and CDR2 SVGAGI. The CDR3 sequence is 16 residues long. CDR3 coding DNA: TGTGCCAGCAGTTACTCGCGACTGACGGATAATTCACCCCTCCACTTT. This gives the protein CASSYSRLTDNSPLHF.

CDR3 region: CASSVSPGGPYEQYF. The CDR3 DNA reads TGTGCCAGCAGCGTGTCCCCTGGGGGCCCCTACGAGCAGTACTTC. This chain joins TRBV9 and TRBJ2-7; D is possibly TRBD1 (6 bases). Germline-derived CDR1 and CDR2 are SGDLS and YYNGEE. The CDR3 has 15 residues. V lost 2 bases to trimming and J lost 2 bases, with 14 bases between them.

To note about this clone: This sample also contains other DNA sequences that code for the same CDR3. The chain employs TRBV10-3 and TRBJ2-3, with D perhaps being TRBD1 or TRBD2 (5 bases each). CDR1 is ENHRY, CDR2 SYGVKD, per germline. The V end was cut by 4 bases, the J end by 3 bases, with 17 bases between. This CDR3 spans 16 amino acids. The DNA for the CDR3 is TGTGCCATCAGTGCCACAGGAGGCAGGGTTACAGATACGCAGTATTTT. Protein product: CAISATGGRVTDTQYF.

For this clone: This specimen includes other DNA sequences encoding the same CDR3. CDR3 sequence: CASSLGAGGPYEQYF. In DNA, the CDR3 is TGTGCCAGCAGCTTAGGGGCGGGAGGGCCCTACGAGCAGTACTTC. The rearrangement links TRBV11-2 to TRBJ2-7, with 9 bases lining up with TRBD2. J gave up 2 bases and V 1 base, and 3 bases lay outside the gene matches. The germline CDR1 and CDR2 sequences are SGHAT and FQNNGV. This CDR3 contains 15 residues.

V and J are TRBV9 and TRBJ2-1; no definite D call. CDR1 and CDR2 from the germline V gene are SGDLS and YYNGEE. This CDR3 contains 15 residues. Trimming left V 3 bases short and J 6 bases short, with 16 bases between. The CDR3 nucleotides read TGTGCCAGCAGCGCGGACCCCGGTGGAAGCAATGAGCAGTTCTTC. Its translation: CASSADPGGSNEQFF.

This rearrangement joins TRBV28 to TRBJ1-2; 9 nucleotides align to TRBD1. The V gene's germline CDR1 is MDHEN and CDR2 SYDVKM. Losses at the gene ends were 7 bases for V and 4 bases for J; bases not matched to a gene: 13. The length of the CDR3 is 16 residues. The CDR3 is CASTPSGGQGRYGYTF. The CDR3 bases are TGTGCCAGCACCCCTTCGGGGGGACAGGGTCGCTATGGCTACACCTTC.

The chain is built from TRBV10-3 and TRBJ2-2; 12 nucleotides align to TRBD2. V was clipped by 2 bases and J by 6 bases; unmatched bases: 7. CDR3 length: 17 residues. Looked up from germline, CDR1 is ENHRY and CDR2 is SYGVKD. The DNA of the CDR3 is TGTGCCATCAGTGAGCTAGCGGGAGGGTTCGGTGCCGGGGAGCTGTTTTTT. Its protein product is CAISELAGGFGAGELFF.

The CDR3 DNA reads TGTGCCAGCAGTCCTGGGGTCCTTTCCTACGAGCAGTACTTC. This translates into CASSPGVLSYEQYF. The chain recombines TRBV11-2 with TRBJ2-7; no clear D gene. Between the trimmed V and J ends, which lost 6 bases and 1 base, there was a span of 13 bases. CDR1 is SGHAT and CDR2 is FQNNGV in the germline V gene. The CDR3 runs 14 residues.

The rearrangement uses TRBV30 and TRBJ1-6; 9 bases match TRBD1. Trimming at V came to 4 bases and at J to 10 bases, leaving 8 bases not matched to a gene. CDR1 is GTSNPN and CDR2 is SVGIG in the germline V gene (reference sequence). The CDR3 is 14 amino acids. CDR3 protein: CAWTPGTGRSPLHF. CDR3 in DNA: TGTGCCTGGACCCCCGGGACAGGGAGGTCACCCCTCCACTTT. Using reference TRBV30 and TRBJ1-6 for the parts outside the CDR3, the full variable domain is SQTIHQWPATLVQPVGSPLSLECTVEGTSNPNLYWYRQAAGRGLQLLFYSVGIGQISSEVPQNLSASRPQDRQFILSSKKLLLSDSGFYLCAWTPGTGRSPLHFGNGTRLTVT.

V gene TRBV6-1 combines with J gene TRBJ2-3; the D is unclear. V lost 4 bases and J 0 bases, leaving 8 bases between the germline ends. This CDR3 comprises 14 residues. CDR1 and CDR2 (germline): MNHNS, SASEGT. CDR3: CASSGHLSTDTQYF. The CDR3 DNA reads as TGTGCCAGCAGTGGACACCTTAGCACAGATACGCAGTATTTT.

This sequence joins TRBV7-2 and TRBJ2-5, with D maybe TRBD2 (6 bases). Between the trimmed V and J ends, which lost 5 bases and 5 bases, there was a span of 21 bases. Germline V gene sequence: CDR1 SGHTA, CDR2 FQGNSA. The length of the CDR3 is 16 residues. The CDR3 nucleotides read TGTGCCAGCAGCCCTACCGGGACTGCACATAGGGAGACCCAGTACTTC. This codes for CASSPTGTAHRETQYF.

This chain links TRBV6-5 with TRBJ1-1; D gene unclear. Trimming removed 5 bases from V and 10 bases from J, with 17 bases in between. The CDR3 contains 13 residues. The germline V gene has CDR1 MNHEY and CDR2 SVGAGI. The CDR3 DNA sequence: TGTGCCAGCAGTCAACCTGGGGTAATTTCAGCTTTCTTT. Protein product: CASSQPGVISAFF.

The rearrangement joins TRBV9 to TRBJ1-2; TRBD1 matches 7 bases. The germline CDR1 and CDR2 sequences are SGDLS and YYNGEE. The CDR3 spans 16 residues. After removal of 2 bases from V and 2 bases from J, the junction contained 9 bases not matched to a gene. CDR3 coding DNA: TGTGCCAGCAGCGTCGCAGACAGGGCCCTCAACTATGGCTACACCTTC. Encoded protein: CASSVADRALNYGYTF.

V and J are TRBV7-9 and TRBJ2-7, with D tentatively TRBD1 (6 bases). The V and J ends lost 7 bases and 3 bases respectively, with 16 bases between them. The V gene's germline CDR1 is SEHNR and CDR2 FQNEAQ (reference sequence). The CDR3 has 14 amino acids. CDR3 loop: CASTEQGLRYEQYF. CDR3 coding DNA: TGTGCCAGCACCGAACAGGGATTGCGCTACGAGCAGTACTTC. The full variable domain, in which reference TRBV7-9 and TRBJ2-7 provide the parts outside the CDR3, is DTGVSQNPRHKITKRGQNVTFRCDPISEHNRLYWYRQTLGQGPEFLTYFQNEAQLEKSRLLSDRFSAERPKGSFSTLEIQRTEQGDSAMYLCASTEQGLRYEQYFGPGTRLTVT.

Notes on this clone: It may be a read error: a sequence one base away is much more abundant. This chain joins TRBV7-9 and TRBJ2-5; TRBD1 matches at 12 bases. The ends lost 1 base at V and 5 bases at J; junction bases unmatched: 2. The CDR3 totals 15 residues. Germline assignment: CDR1 SEHNR and CDR2 FQNEAQ (reference sequence). The CDR3 loop is CASSLDGTGGETQYF. The CDR3 bases are TGTGCCAGCAGCTTAGATGGGACAGGGGGCGAGACCCAGTACTTC.

This chain uses TRBV10-3 with TRBJ1-2; no definite D call. The germline V gene has CDR1 ENHRY and CDR2 SYGVKD. The germline V and J ends were trimmed by 5 bases and 2 bases, with 9 bases remaining between them. The CDR3 contains 13 residues. CDR3 sequence: CAISKQGNYGYTF. As DNA, the CDR3 is TGTGCCATCAGTAAACAAGGGAACTATGGCTACACCTTC.

The rearrangement links TRBV5-1 to TRBJ2-2, with D perhaps matching TRBD1 (6 bases). Germline V CDR1 and CDR2: SGHRS, YFSETQ. There are 16 residues in the CDR3. V was cut by 4 bases and J by 0 bases, with 13 bases left in between. The CDR3 region has the DNA TGCGCCAGCAGCCCCCCGGACAGCGCGAACACCGGGGAGCTGTTTTTT. It encodes CASSPPDSANTGELFF.

V and J are TRBV27 and TRBJ2-7; D gene uncertain. Germline CDR1 is MNHEY and CDR2 is SMNVEV (reference sequence). V lost 0 bases and J lost 6, with 9 bases in between. The CDR3 is 13 amino acids. CDR3: CASSLSRWSEQYF. The CDR3 DNA reads as TGTGCCAGCAGTTTATCTCGATGGTCCGAGCAGTACTTC.